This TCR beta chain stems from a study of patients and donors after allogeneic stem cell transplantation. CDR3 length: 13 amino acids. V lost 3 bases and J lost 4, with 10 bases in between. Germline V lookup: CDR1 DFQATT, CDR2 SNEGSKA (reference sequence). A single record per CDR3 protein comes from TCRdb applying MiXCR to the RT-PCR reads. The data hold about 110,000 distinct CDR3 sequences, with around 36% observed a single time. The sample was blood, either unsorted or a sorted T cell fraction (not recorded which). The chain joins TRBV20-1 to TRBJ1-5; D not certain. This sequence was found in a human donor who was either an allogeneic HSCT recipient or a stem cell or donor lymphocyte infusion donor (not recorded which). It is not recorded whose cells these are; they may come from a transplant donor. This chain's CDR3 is CSAREALNQPQHF. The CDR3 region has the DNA TGCAGTGCTAGGGAAGCACTAAATCAGCCCCAGCATTTT.